The clone carrying this T cell receptor (beta chain) occurred many times. Its antigen remains unidentified. MiXCR, applied by TCRdb to the multiplex PCR reads, yields one record per CDR3 protein. The sample includes roughly 110,000 distinct CDR3 sequences, more than 25% of them seen just once. The CDR3 consists of 15 residues. V lost 6 bases to trimming and J lost 1 base, with 15 bases between them. Germline V gene data show CDR1 as LNHDA and CDR2 as SQIVND (reference sequence). The lymph nodes were axillary draining lymph nodes from breast cancer patients. This entry is derived from a study of breast tumors, draining lymph nodes, adjacent tissues. Study outcomes and limitations: Tumor repertoires ranked between lymph nodes and nontumor tissue in diversity, with V and J gene preferences.

The TCR comes from a female donor with breast cancer. Some clones in this sample may be carry-over from other donors' samples. The chain couples TRBV19 to TRBJ1-2, with D possibly matching TRBD1 (6 bases). Sequenced input: axillary lymph node tissue. CDR3 sequence reads: CASSDPQGNNYGYTF. In DNA form, the CDR3 reads TGTGCCAGTAGCGACCCACAGGGAAATAACTATGGCTACACCTTC. Based on the CDR3 plus reference TRBV19 and TRBJ1-2, the full variable domain is DGGITQSPKYLFRKEGQNVTLSCEQNLNHDAMYWYRQDPGQGLRLIYYSQIVNDFQKGDIAEGYSVSREKKESFPLTVTSAQKNPTAFYLCASSDPQGNNYGYTFGSGTRLTVV.